This T cell receptor beta chain was sequenced in a study of response to subunit inactivated influenza vaccine. From the RT-PCR reads, TCRdb called clonotypes with MiXCR, one entry per CDR3 protein. The sample carries 200,000 to 250,000 distinct CDR3 sequences, 9% to 15% recorded once. This clonotype was seen ten or more times. The CDR3 extends over 16 amino acids. Trimming removed 0 bases from V and 4 bases from J; junction bases left unmatched: 7. Germline assignment: CDR1 SGHRS and CDR2 YFSETQ. This sequence originates from a man between 45 and 60 years old who received an inactivated influenza vaccine. The sample was non-naive T cells sorted from PBMCs, taken roughly 2 weeks before vaccination. V and J are TRBV5-1 and TRBJ1-3, with 7 bases aligning to TRBD1. CDR3 sequence (DNA): TGCGCCAGCAGCTTGGCCGAGGGGGCGACGGGAAACACCATATATTTT. Translation gives CASSLAEGATGNTIYF.